This is a list of T cell receptor beta chains from one sample in a study of T-cell reconstitution after alpha-beta-depleted transplantation in children. TCRdb fed the PCR reads into MiXCR, producing one record per CDR3 protein. Of 250,000 to 300,000 distinct CDR3 sequences in the sample, approximately 10% were seen once. The material was peripheral blood, obtained 180 days after TCRalphabeta/CD19-depleted stem cell transplant. The source is a male patient aged 2-15 years who had a stem cell transplant for chronic granulomatous disease, so the T cells may come from the graft donor. Each CDR3 is given with its conserved first and last residue. Fields, in order: J gene, V gene, CDR3 length, D gene, clone size, CDR3 protein, CDR3 DNA. A D gene is named only where the DNA matches it firmly. Clone size is shown for a subset of rows, as once, few, many or a class of expanded clone.

j_gene: TRBJ1-2; v_gene: TRBV7-6; len: 14; d_gene: TRBD1; abundance: many; CDR3aa: CASSSGQAAHGYTF; CDR3nt: TGTGCCAGCAGCTCTGGACAGGCTGCCCATGGCTACACCTTC
j_gene: TRBJ2-7; v_gene: TRBV20-1; len: 15; d_gene: TRBD2; abundance: many; CDR3aa: CSAPALAGARYEQYF; CDR3nt: TGCAGTGCCCCGGCCCTAGCGGGAGCGAGATACGAGCAGTACTTC
j_gene: TRBJ2-1; v_gene: TRBV29-1; len: 18; d_gene: .; abundance: many; CDR3aa: CSVGGAGRGGGSYNEQFF; CDR3nt: TGCAGCGTAGGAGGTGCGGGTCGAGGGGGGGGGTCCTACAATGAGCAGTTCTTC
j_gene: TRBJ2-1; v_gene: TRBV20-1; len: 11; d_gene: .; abundance: many; CDR3aa: CSASDRSEQFF; CDR3nt: TGCAGTGCTAGTGACAGAAGTGAGCAGTTCTTC
j_gene: TRBJ2-1; v_gene: TRBV5-1; len: 15; d_gene: .; abundance: many; CDR3aa: CASSPPVGTHNEQFF; CDR3nt: TGCGCCAGCAGCCCACCTGTTGGGACCCACAATGAGCAGTTCTTC
j_gene: TRBJ2-2; v_gene: TRBV27; len: 15; d_gene: .; abundance: many; CDR3aa: CASTPTSWNTGELFF; CDR3nt: TGTGCCAGCACCCCGACCTCGTGGAACACCGGGGAGCTGTTTTTT
j_gene: TRBJ2-3; v_gene: TRBV7-9; len: 15; d_gene: TRBD2; abundance: many; CDR3aa: CASSSSGVSTDTQYF; CDR3nt: TGTGCCAGCAGTTCGAGCGGGGTGAGCACAGATACGCAGTATTTT
j_gene: TRBJ2-1; v_gene: TRBV2; len: 19; d_gene: TRBD2; abundance: many; CDR3aa: CASRSTLPPSGSSRNEQFF; CDR3nt: TGTGCCAGCAGGTCCACCCTCCCCCCCAGCGGGAGCTCAAGAAATGAGCAGTTCTTC
j_gene: TRBJ2-2; v_gene: TRBV5-1; len: 14; d_gene: TRBD1; abundance: many; CDR3aa: CASIEGTGIGELFF; CDR3nt: TGCGCCAGCATCGAGGGGACAGGGATCGGGGAGCTGTTTTTT
j_gene: TRBJ2-1; v_gene: TRBV2; len: 14; d_gene: .; abundance: few; CDR3aa: CASSEQGTTNEQFF; CDR3nt: TGTGCCAGCAGTGAACAGGGTACTACAAATGAGCAGTTCTTC
j_gene: TRBJ1-5; v_gene: TRBV11-2; len: 12; d_gene: .; abundance: many; CDR3aa: CASSLPSQPQHF; CDR3nt: TGTGCCAGCAGCTTACCAAGTCAGCCCCAGCATTTT
j_gene: TRBJ1-6; v_gene: TRBV7-3; len: 13; d_gene: .; abundance: many; CDR3aa: CASSKGRDGALHF; CDR3nt: TGTGCCAGCAGCAAAGGGAGGGATGGGGCCCTCCACTTT
j_gene: TRBJ2-7; v_gene: TRBV3-1; len: 14; d_gene: .; abundance: many; CDR3aa: CASSQPGNRYEQYF; CDR3nt: TGTGCCAGCAGCCAGCCAGGGAACCGCTACGAGCAGTACTTC
j_gene: TRBJ2-3; v_gene: TRBV12-3/TRBV12-4; len: 15; d_gene: .; abundance: many; CDR3aa: CASSLFRQGTDTQYF; CDR3nt: TGTGCCAGCAGTTTATTTCGTCAGGGCACAGATACGCAGTATTTT
j_gene: TRBJ2-3; v_gene: TRBV11-2; len: 13; d_gene: .; abundance: .; CDR3aa: CASSFHLRDTQYF; CDR3nt: TGTGCCAGCAGCTTCCACCTGAGGGATACGCAGTATTTT
j_gene: TRBJ2-7; v_gene: TRBV7-2; len: 17; d_gene: TRBD2; abundance: many; CDR3aa: CASSSPGTSGGSYEQYF; CDR3nt: TGTGCCAGCAGCTCTCCGGGGACTAGCGGGGGGTCCTACGAGCAGTACTTC
j_gene: TRBJ2-7; v_gene: TRBV29-1; len: 13; d_gene: .; abundance: many; CDR3aa: CSVESRISYEQYF; CDR3nt: TGCAGCGTTGAGAGCCGGATATCCTACGAGCAGTACTTC
j_gene: TRBJ1-2; v_gene: TRBV30; len: 18; d_gene: .; abundance: .; CDR3aa: CAWSVLVRKRGANYGYTF; CDR3nt: TGTGCCTGGAGTGTACTGGTCAGGAAGCGAGGGGCTAACTATGGCTACACCTTC
j_gene: TRBJ2-1; v_gene: TRBV25-1; len: 16; d_gene: .; abundance: many; CDR3aa: CASSASWSGTYNEQFF; CDR3nt: TGTGCCAGCAGTGCCTCTTGGTCGGGGACTTACAATGAGCAGTTCTTC
j_gene: TRBJ2-2; v_gene: TRBV2; len: 18; d_gene: TRBD2; abundance: .; CDR3aa: CASCEITLAGVGTGELFF; CDR3nt: TGTGCCAGCTGCGAGATAACCCTAGCGGGAGTCGGCACCGGGGAGCTGTTTTTT
j_gene: TRBJ1-5; v_gene: TRBV19; len: 15; d_gene: .; abundance: few; CDR3aa: CASRQTVYSNQPQHF; CDR3nt: TGTGCCAGTAGGCAGACAGTATATAGCAATCAGCCCCAGCATTTT
j_gene: TRBJ1-6; v_gene: TRBV6-1; len: 18; d_gene: .; abundance: many; CDR3aa: CASRLENGAGATGSPLHF; CDR3nt: TGTGCCAGCAGACTAGAGAACGGCGCAGGGGCTACTGGTTCACCCCTCCACTTT
j_gene: TRBJ2-1; v_gene: TRBV3-1; len: 15; d_gene: TRBD2; abundance: many; CDR3aa: CASSQGAGGRNEQFF; CDR3nt: TGTGCCAGCAGCCAAGGGGCGGGGGGCCGCAATGAGCAGTTCTTC
j_gene: TRBJ2-1; v_gene: TRBV5-1; len: 15; d_gene: TRBD2; abundance: many; CDR3aa: CASSATSDSYNEQFF; CDR3nt: TGCGCCAGCAGCGCGACTAGCGACTCCTACAATGAGCAGTTCTTC
j_gene: TRBJ2-2; v_gene: TRBV9; len: 13; d_gene: TRBD2; abundance: many; CDR3aa: CASSLGRPGELFF; CDR3nt: TGTGCCAGCAGCCTCGGGAGGCCCGGGGAGCTGTTTTTT
j_gene: TRBJ2-5; v_gene: TRBV6-2/TRBV6-3; len: 14; d_gene: TRBD2; abundance: many; CDR3aa: CASSYSGTKETQYF; CDR3nt: TGTGCCAGCAGTTACTCCGGGACTAAAGAGACCCAGTACTTC
j_gene: TRBJ2-1; v_gene: TRBV28; len: 16; d_gene: TRBD1; abundance: many; CDR3aa: CASSSSGTGTYNEQFF; CDR3nt: TGTGCCAGCAGTTCCTCCGGGACAGGCACCTACAATGAGCAGTTCTTC